The following is a T cell receptor (beta chain) sequence with its context. Its antigen remains undetermined. This sample was taken from a study of CXCR3-negative and CXCR3-positive naive CD8 T cells (dated by TCRdb to between 2017 and 2020). Study-wide context: In total, roughly 130 million TRB reads were obtained, corresponding to roughly 1.5 +/- 0.3 million reads per library. The diversity and physicochemical repertoire analyses included eleven to twelve donors pooled from two independent experiments. Naive subsets from about five donors and memory cells from 3 donors were included in the TRBV-TRBJ cluster analysis. What the study reported, not specific to this receptor: Freshly isolated PBMCs were used for most assays because CXCR3 expression partially decreased after cryopreservation. Because surface CD5, which is linked to self-reactivity in mice, was comparable between the naive subsets, TCR interaction strength was also inferred from the physicochemical properties of TRB CDR3s. TRBV-TRBJ usage was similar between naive CXCR3-negative and CXCR3-positive cells from the same donor, while memory cells showed distinct patterns. Repertoire diversity was comparably high in both naive subsets but much lower in memory CD8+ T cells.

This sample was sequenced with a NextSeq 550. The Human TCR Profiling Kit (MiLaboratory) was used to prepare UMI-labeled 5' RACE TRB cDNA libraries. The full amount of extracted RNA was used for cDNA synthesis, and the full amount of resulting cDNA was used for PCR amplification. Libraries were prepared in parallel with an identical number of PCR cycles. In the authors' own workflow: MIGEC and MiXCR extracted about 50,000 +/- 10,000 unique UMI-labeled TRB cDNA molecules per library, requiring at least two reads per UMI. On average, each library contained roughly 40,000 +/- 10,000 functional in-frame TRB CDR3 nucleotide clonotypes without stop codons. After downsampling to 5000 UMI-labeled TRB molecules per sample, diversity metrics such as normalized Shannon-Wiener and Chao1 were calculated in VDJtools. VDJtools was used to calculate clonotype-size-weighted physicochemical properties of the central five CDR3 residues, namely interaction energy, strength, volume and Kidera factor 4. TCRdb reprocessed the reads, so every CDR3 protein sequence counts as one entry and DNA is not shown. What appears here as the V and J calls and clone size reflects TCRdb's work, not the paper's. The table of this sample itemizes 45,000 to 55,000 distinct CDR3 sequences. Approximately 15% of the sample is taken by the ten largest.

For every CD8+ T cell subset, around 300,000 cells were flow-sorted straight into RLT lysis buffer, and each subset was sorted in triplicate. Peripheral blood mononuclear cells were isolated from buffy coats by standard density gradient centrifugation. An RNeasy Mini Kit was used to extract total RNA from the sorted cells. The TCR was taken from a human donor in good health. Some clones in this sample may be carry-over from other donors' samples. Sequences were obtained from memory CD8+ T cells from blood. This specimen's cell subset or site label, interpreted: conventional CD8+ memory T cells (TMEM), sorted as controls.

The CDR3 sequence is CASSGRDFQETQYF. The chain was built from TRBV7-6 and TRBJ2-5; with no DNA, the TCRdb D assignment of TRBD2 cannot be verified. As encoded in the germline V gene, CDR1 is SGHVS while CDR2 is FNYEAQ. The CDR3, from cysteine to phenylalanine, totals 14 residues. The entry carries no DNA sequence. With all but the CDR3 taken from the reference TRBV7-6 and TRBJ2-5 genes, the full variable domain is: GAGVSQSPRYKVTKRGQDVALRCDPISGHVSLYWYRQALGQGPEFLTYFNYEAQQDKSGLPNDRFSAERPEGSISTLTIQRTEQRDSAMYRCASSGRDFQETQYFGPGTRLLVL.